Each of the 17 T cell receptor beta chains below was sequenced from the same sample in a study of control samples from healthy donors and cancer patients (dated by TCRdb to 2019 to 2021). Libraries were constructed by the immunoSEQ multiplex PCR assay. TCRdb limited this immuneACCESS table to in-frame rearrangements with V and J called. A share of clones is missing; checked studies link under half to unresolved V genes, and the rest is unexplained. The sample table holds about 170,000 clones, of which 75% to 95% were seen once. The ten largest clones add up to approximately 2% of the sample. Sequencing was done on a sample of blood. Receptors were obtained from a woman aged 40 to 50 in good health.

The chain combines TRBV5-6 with TRBJ2-2, with TRBD2 identical over 13 bases. There are 15 residues in the CDR3. From germline, CDR1 is SGHDT and CDR2 YYEEEE. With V trimmed by 3 bases and J by 9 bases, 5 bases remained unmatched. The CDR3 nucleotides read TGTGCCAGCAGCTCCGGGACTAGCGGGACCCGGGAGCTGTTTTTT. The encoded protein is CASSSGTSGTRELFF.

J is TRBJ1-2 and V is TRBV15; 7 bases line up with TRBD1. Germline CDR1 is LNHNV and CDR2 is YYDKDF (reference sequence). There are 15 residues in the CDR3. V was clipped by 0 bases and J by 4 bases; unmatched bases: 5. DNA for the CDR3: TGTGCCACCAGCAGAGAAGGGGGCGCGGGCTATGGCTACACCTTC. This gives the protein CATSREGGAGYGYTF.

This chain uses TRBV2 with TRBJ1-3, with unresolved D. In germline, CDR1 is SNHLY, CDR2 FYNNEI. This CDR3 is 12 amino acids long. V was clipped by 3 bases and J by 6 bases, with 6 bases between them. The CDR3 sequence is CASSETINTIYF. The CDR3 bases are TGTGCCAGCAGTGAGACCATAAACACCATATATTTT.

Written as DNA, the CDR3 is TGTGCCAGTAGTACCATTCCTCCGGGACAGGGGCTCAATGGCTACACCTTC. Encoded protein: CASSTIPPGQGLNGYTF. This chain connects TRBV19 to TRBJ1-2; TRBD1 aligns across 10 bases. CDR3 length: 17 amino acids. Germline loops: CDR1 LNHDA, CDR2 SQIVND (reference sequence). The V gene end was trimmed by 4 bases and the J gene end by 6 bases; junction bases not matched to a gene: 14.

V usage is TRBV5-1 and J usage is TRBJ1-3; maybe TRBD1 (5 bases). Per germline, CDR1 SGHRS and CDR2 YFSETQ. Trimming removed 4 bases at V and 4 bases at J, with 15 bases between. The CDR3 has 15 residues. The DNA of the CDR3 is TGCGCCAGCAGCCCTCTTGGGGCAGGGGGAAACACCATATATTTT. Translation gives CASSPLGAGGNTIYF.

The J gene is TRBJ2-7, the V gene TRBV11-2; 9 nucleotides align to TRBD1. Germline CDR1 reads SGHAT; CDR2 reads FQNNGV. The CDR3 length is 13 residues. V was pared by 6 bases and J by 5 bases, with 5 bases of the junction left unmatched. The CDR3 DNA is TGTGCCAGCAGACCACAGGGGGCGAACGAGCAGTACTTC. It is translated as CASRPQGANEQYF.

The CDR3 is CASSLTSPDEQYF. CDR3 DNA sequence: TGTGCCAGCAGCTTGACCTCCCCAGACGAGCAGTACTTC. V usage is TRBV5-5 and J usage is TRBJ2-7; D gene ambiguous. The germline CDR1 and CDR2 sequences are SGHKS and YYEKEE (reference sequence). V was cut by 1 base and J by 5 bases, with 10 bases left in between. The CDR3 is made up of 13 amino acids.

The chain is built from TRBV4-1 and TRBJ1-1, with D unclear. Trimming pared 4 bases from V and 2 bases from J, leaving 14 bases between. Per germline, CDR1 MGHRA and CDR2 YSYEKL. CDR3 length equals 15 residues. DNA for the CDR3: TGCGCCAGCAGCCCCATTGGGCCGTTAAACACTGAAGCTTTCTTT. Translation: CASSPIGPLNTEAFF.

This chain links TRBV3-1 (or the pseudogene TRBV3-2) with TRBJ2-1; TRBD2 matches at 7 bases. The ends lost 3 bases at V and 3 bases at J; junction bases unmatched: 5. CDR1 LGHDT and CDR2 YNNKEL come from the germline V gene (reference sequence). The CDR3 totals 15 residues. DNA for the CDR3: TGTGCCAGCAGCCATCTGGGGGGGGGCTACAATGAGCAGTTCTTC. It encodes CASSHLGGGYNEQFF.

V usage is TRBV7-9 and J usage is TRBJ2-7; 8 nucleotides line up with TRBD1. V was pared by 3 bases and J by 6 bases, with 7 bases of the junction left unmatched. There are 14 residues in the CDR3. The germline gives CDR1 SEHNR, CDR2 FQNEAQ (reference sequence). The CDR3 here is CASSFQGAQAEQYF. Written as DNA, the CDR3 is TGTGCCAGCAGCTTTCAGGGGGCGCAGGCCGAGCAGTACTTC.

The chain carries TRBV12-3 or TRBV12-4 and TRBJ1-1, with 7 nucleotides matching TRBD1. The CDR3 covers 13 residues. V lost 5 bases to trimming and J lost 1 base; unmatched junction nucleotides: 1. The CDR3 loop is CASSRTGNTEAFF. CDR3 nucleotide sequence: TGTGCCAGCAGTCGGACAGGGAACACTGAAGCTTTCTTT.

The chain joins TRBV9 to TRBJ2-1; no clear D. The CDR3 is made up of 13 amino acids. The germline gives CDR1 SGDLS, CDR2 YYNGEE. V lost 4 bases and J lost 3, with 8 bases in between. The CDR3: CASSRGVYNEQFF. CDR3 in DNA: TGTGCCAGCAGCCGTGGGGTCTACAATGAGCAGTTCTTC.

This rearrangement joins TRBV19 to TRBJ2-1, with a tentative D call TRBD1 (5 bases). There are 15 residues in the CDR3. Per the germline V gene, CDR1 is LNHDA and CDR2 is SQIVND (reference sequence). Trimming removed 4 bases at V and 0 bases at J, with 10 bases between. The CDR3 region has the DNA TGTGCCAGTAGTACCGACAGTAGCTCCTACAATGAGCAGTTCTTC. It encodes CASSTDSSSYNEQFF.

The genes are TRBV6-5 and TRBJ1-2, with D unclear. The CDR3 contains 14 residues. V was shortened by 2 bases and J by 6 bases, with 13 bases between the two germline ends. Germline V gene data show CDR1 as MNHEY and CDR2 as SVGAGI. The CDR3 nucleotides are TGTGCCAGCAGTTACCGGAAGCCTGGGGATGGCTACACCTTC. Translated, it gives CASSYRKPGDGYTF.

The V and J genes are TRBV6-5 and TRBJ1-5, with D maybe TRBD1 (6 bases). Trimming took off 6 bases at V and 10 bases at J, with 22 bases between the two ends. Germline V gives CDR1 MNHEY, CDR2 SVGAGI. CDR3 length: 15 residues. The CDR3 protein is CASRLTRTVFYPQHF. The CDR3 nucleotides are TGTGCCAGCAGATTGACTCGGACAGTTTTTTATCCCCAGCATTTT.

This clone was seen only once. For the CDR3, the DNA is TGTGCCAGCAGTCCCCAGGGACAGGGGGCTCGGGACACTGAAGCTTTCTTT. Residues: CASSPQGQGARDTEAFF. The chain recombines TRBV6-2 or TRBV6-3 with TRBJ1-1; 12 bases match TRBD1. This CDR3 spans 17 amino acids. Germline CDR1 and CDR2: MNHEY and SVGEGT. V gave up 5 bases and J gave up 3 bases; unmatched junction bases: 10.

The chain couples TRBV6-6 to TRBJ2-2; 7 bases are a match to TRBD1. V shed 6 bases, J shed 5 bases, and the junction held 0 bases outside the gene matches. The length of the CDR3 is 12 residues. Per germline, CDR1 MNHNY and CDR2 SVGAGI (reference sequence). CDR3 coding DNA: TGTGCCAGCAGACAGGGGACCGGGGAGCTGTTTTTT. Protein sequence: CASRQGTGELFF.